Each of the 9 T cell receptor beta chains below was sequenced from the same sample in a study of T cell changes during pregnancy in multiple sclerosis. Using immunoSEQ multiplex PCR, the repertoire was profiled, and TCRdb retains in-frame clones only, with some absent. The repertoire includes 64,000 or so clones, over 80% of them detected once, and about 2.5% sits in the top ten. Sequencing was performed on peripheral blood, taken in the first trimester of pregnancy. The receptor set was obtained from a female donor with multiple sclerosis, enrolled in a pregnancy study.

The J gene is TRBJ2-1, the V gene TRBV5-1; no reliable D call. V was clipped by 7 bases and J by 4 bases, with 12 bases between them. Germline V gene lookup returns CDR1 SGHRS and CDR2 YFSETQ. The CDR3 runs to 13 residues. The CDR3 sequence: CASPKVEYNEQFF. Written as DNA, the CDR3 is TGCGCCAGCCCAAAAGTGGAGTACAATGAGCAGTTCTTC.

The chain joins TRBV2 to TRBJ2-7, with a weak D call TRBD1 (5 bases). This CDR3 comprises 14 residues. CDR1 is SNHLY and CDR2 is FYNNEI in the germline V gene. V was pared by 2 bases and J by 4 bases, with 12 bases between. This CDR3 reads CASSETGYSYEQYF. The CDR3 coding sequence is TGTGCCAGCAGTGAAACAGGATATTCTTACGAGCAGTACTTC.

The chain uses TRBV18 and TRBJ1-1, with D perhaps matching TRBD1 (5 bases). In germline, CDR1 is KGHSH, CDR2 LQKENI. With 4 bases removed from V and 1 base from J, the gap between germline ends came to 7 bases. The CDR3 sequence is 13 residues long. CDR3 sequence (DNA): TGTGCCAGCTCACTCGGACAGAACACTGAAGCTTTCTTT. As protein: CASSLGQNTEAFF.

The chain links TRBV19 to TRBJ2-7; 9 nucleotides match TRBD2. V lost 6 bases to trimming and J lost 0 bases; unmatched junction nucleotides: 6. Per germline, CDR1 LNHDA and CDR2 SQIVND (reference sequence). The CDR3 totals 15 residues. CDR3 coding DNA: TGTGCCAGTAGCACGCGGGAGGGCCGCTCCTACGAGCAGTACTTC. Residues: CASSTREGRSYEQYF.

CDR3 region: CASSQEEVGETATYEQYF. The CDR3 bases are TGCGCCAGCAGCCAAGAAGAGGTGGGAGAGACGGCGACCTACGAGCAGTACTTC. V is TRBV4-1 and J is TRBJ2-7; possibly TRBD2 for D (5 bases). The length of the CDR3 is 18 residues. Germline V CDR1 and CDR2: MGHRA, YSYEKL. V was cut by 0 bases and J by 2 bases, with 20 bases left in between.

This clone showed up just once. The chain recombines TRBV6-5 with TRBJ2-1; D may be TRBD2 (6 bases). In germline, CDR1 is MNHEY, CDR2 SVGAGI. The germline V and J ends were trimmed by 2 bases and 0 bases, with 11 bases remaining between them. This CDR3 region has 16 residues. The CDR3 region has the DNA TGTGCCAGCAGTTACCCGGTCGGGGGCTCCTACAATGAGCAGTTCTTC. Its translation: CASSYPVGGSYNEQFF.

The chain combines TRBV4-1 with TRBJ2-1, with D perhaps matching TRBD2 (5 bases). CDR3 length equals 15 residues. Trimming took 7 bases from V and 0 from J, leaving 13 bases between them. CDR1 is MGHRA and CDR2 is YSYEKL in the germline V gene. CDR3 protein: CASTSGSSSYNEQFF. The DNA of the CDR3 is TGCGCCAGCACCTCGGGGTCCAGCTCCTACAATGAGCAGTTCTTC.

The V call is TRBV28, the J call TRBJ2-5; D possibly corresponds to TRBD2 (7 bases). This CDR3 is 13 amino acids long. In germline, CDR1 is MDHEN, CDR2 SYDVKM. V was cut by 6 bases and J by 2 bases, with 10 bases left in between. CDR3 DNA: TGTGCCAGCAGAGGGGGGGGGCAAGAGACCCAGTACTTC. Its protein product is CASRGGGQETQYF.

The chain joins TRBV11-2 to TRBJ2-1, with 10 bases aligning to TRBD2. The germline V gene has CDR1 SGHAT and CDR2 FQNNGV. V shed 5 bases, J shed 2 bases, and the junction held 0 bases outside the gene matches. This CDR3 has 14 residues. The CDR3 sequence is CASSLAGAYNEQFF. In nucleotides, the CDR3 is TGTGCCAGCAGCCTAGCGGGAGCCTACAATGAGCAGTTCTTC.